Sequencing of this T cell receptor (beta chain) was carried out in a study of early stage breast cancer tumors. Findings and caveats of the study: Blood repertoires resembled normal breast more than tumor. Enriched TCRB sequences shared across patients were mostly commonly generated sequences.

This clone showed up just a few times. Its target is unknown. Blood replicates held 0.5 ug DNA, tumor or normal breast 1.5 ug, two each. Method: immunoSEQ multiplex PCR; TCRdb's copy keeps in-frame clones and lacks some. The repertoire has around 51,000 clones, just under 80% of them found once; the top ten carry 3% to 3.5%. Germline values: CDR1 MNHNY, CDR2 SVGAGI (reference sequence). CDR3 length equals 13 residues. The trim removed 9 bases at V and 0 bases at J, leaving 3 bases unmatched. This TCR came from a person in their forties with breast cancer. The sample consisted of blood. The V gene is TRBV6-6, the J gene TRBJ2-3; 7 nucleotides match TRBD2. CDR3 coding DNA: TGTGCCAGTTCGGGAGGAAGCACAGATACGCAGTATTTT. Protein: CASSGGSTDTQYF.